These 9 T cell receptor beta chains were all obtained from the same sample, sequenced in a study of OX40 agonist ivuxolimab in advanced cancers. Produced via immunoSEQ multiplex PCR; TCRdb's table is partial and in-frame only. The sample lists more than 55,000 clones; approximately 81% were seen once. The sequencing here drew on CD4+ or CD8+ T cells sorted from blood, taken in a trial of the OX40 agonist ivuxolimab. These receptors originate from an adult with an advanced solid tumor such as melanoma, head and neck, liver or kidney cancer.

The rearrangement joins TRBV7-6 to TRBJ1-6, with D tentatively TRBD1 (5 bases). The V and J ends lost 5 bases and 8 bases respectively, with 19 bases between them. CDR1 and CDR2 from the germline V gene are SGHVS and FNYEAQ. The CDR3 covers 16 residues. The CDR3 DNA follows: TGTGCCAGCAGCGTCAGGGAGTTTAGGGTACATTCACCCCTCCACTTT. Protein product: CASSVREFRVHSPLHF.

The chain links TRBV6-5 to TRBJ2-7, with TRBD1 matching 8 bases. This CDR3 is 14 amino acids long. From germline, CDR1 is MNHEY and CDR2 SVGAGI. V dropped 6 bases and J dropped 7; count of bases not matched to a gene: 11. The CDR3 loop is CASSLIGTGGEQYF. The CDR3 bases are TGTGCCAGCAGCCTTATAGGAACAGGGGGTGAGCAGTACTTC.

Regarding this clone: Germline and junction disagree at one end, which may indicate a read error. The genes are TRBV29-1 and TRBJ1-1, with D possibly matching TRBD1 (5 bases). Germline V CDR1 and CDR2: SQVTM, ANQGSEA. The CDR3 loop spans 13 amino acids. Here the CDR3 DNA reads TGCAGCGTGGAAGGACACATGAACACTGAAGCTTTCTTT. This codes for CSVEGHMNTEAFF. Together with reference TRBV29-1 and TRBJ1-1, the CDR3 gives the full variable domain: SAVISQKPSRDICQRGTSLTIQCQVDSQVTMMFWYRQQPGQSLTLIATANQGSEATYESGFVIDKFPISRPNLTFSTLTVSNMSPEDSSIYLCSVEGHMNTEAFFGQGTRLTVV.

A remark on this clone: The same CDR3 arises from other DNA sequences in this sample as well. The chain couples TRBV18 to TRBJ1-2, with 10 bases lining up with TRBD1. Germline CDR1 KGHSH, CDR2 LQKENI. Trimming took 3 bases from V and 8 from J; bases not matched to a gene: 6. CDR3 size: 14 residues. This chain's CDR3 is CASSPAGTGEGYTF. The CDR3 DNA is TGTGCCAGCTCACCGGCTGGGACAGGGGAAGGCTACACCTTC.

This clone occurred a few times. The rearrangement joins TRBV4-1 to TRBJ1-4; D gene ambiguous. The V end was cut by 5 bases, the J end by 5 bases, with 9 bases between. Germline lookup yields CDR1 MGHRA and CDR2 YSYEKL. There are 13 residues in the CDR3. The CDR3 loop reads CASSGVVNEKLFF. The CDR3 DNA follows: TGCGCCAGCAGCGGGGTCGTGAATGAAAAACTGTTTTTT.

The rearrangement links TRBV2 to TRBJ1-2, with D unresolved. CDR1 is SNHLY and CDR2 is FYNNEI in the germline V gene. V was trimmed by 3 bases and J by 5 bases, leaving 10 bases between them. The CDR3 totals 13 residues. The CDR3 nucleotides read TGTGCCAGCAGTGATACAAGTGGATATGGCTACACCTTC. Translating gives CASSDTSGYGYTF. Full variable domain (remainder filled in from reference TRBV2 and TRBJ1-2): EPEVTQTPSHQVTQMGQEVILRCVPISNHLYFYWYRQILGQKVEFLVSFYNNEISEKSEIFDDQFSVERPDGSNFTLKIRSTKLEDSAMYFCASSDTSGYGYTFGSGTRLTVV.

The V call is TRBV6-5, the J call TRBJ1-5; TRBD1 is a possible D gene (5 bases). This CDR3 comprises 14 residues. The V gene lost 6 bases and the J gene lost 6 bases, with 15 bases spanning the gap. CDR1 is MNHEY, CDR2 SVGAGI, per germline. The CDR3 region is CASRGWQGGQPQHF. The DNA of the CDR3 is TGTGCCAGCAGGGGGTGGCAGGGCGGTCAGCCCCAGCATTTT.

This clone turned up a few times. This chain links TRBV5-6 with TRBJ1-2; D unclear. The CDR3 is made up of 14 amino acids. Trimming removed 2 bases from V and 0 bases from J, with 8 bases in between. Germline lookup yields CDR1 SGHDT and CDR2 YYEEEE. The chain's CDR3 is CASSFGQSNYGYTF. CDR3 bases: TGTGCCAGCAGCTTCGGCCAGTCTAACTATGGCTACACCTTC.

CDR3 nucleotides: TGTGCCAGCAGTTTGCAGGGGGCCTACGAGCAGTACTTC. Translated, it gives CASSLQGAYEQYF. The rearrangement links TRBV28 to TRBJ2-5; TRBD1 matches at 7 bases. Gene TRBJ2-7 matches the end of the DNA better, so the J call may be wrong. Germline V gene data show CDR1 as MDHEN and CDR2 as SYDVKM. The CDR3 is 13 residues long.